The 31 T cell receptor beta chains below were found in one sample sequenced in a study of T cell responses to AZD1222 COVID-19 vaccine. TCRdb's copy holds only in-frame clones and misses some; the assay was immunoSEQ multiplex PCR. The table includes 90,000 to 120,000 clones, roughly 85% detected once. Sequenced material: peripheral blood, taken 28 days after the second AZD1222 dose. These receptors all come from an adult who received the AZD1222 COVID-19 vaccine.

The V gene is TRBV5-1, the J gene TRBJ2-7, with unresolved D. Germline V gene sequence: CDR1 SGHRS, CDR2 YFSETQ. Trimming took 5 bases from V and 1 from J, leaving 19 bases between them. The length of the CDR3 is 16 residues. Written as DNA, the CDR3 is TGCGCCAGCAGATCGGACGTGGCCCTTCGTTCCTACGAGCAGTACTTC. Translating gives CASRSDVALRSYEQYF. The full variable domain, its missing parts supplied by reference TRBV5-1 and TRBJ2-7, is KAGVTQTPRYLIKTRGQQVTLSCSPISGHRSVSWYQQTPGQGLQFLFEYFSETQRNKGNFPGRFSGRQFSNSRSEMNVSTLELGDSALYLCASRSDVALRSYEQYFGPGTRLTVT.

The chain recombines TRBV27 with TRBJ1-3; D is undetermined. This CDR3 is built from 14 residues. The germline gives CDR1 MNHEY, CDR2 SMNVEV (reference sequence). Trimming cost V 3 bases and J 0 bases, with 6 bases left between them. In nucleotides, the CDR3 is TGTGCCAGCAGTTTTATTGGCTCTGGAAACACCATATATTTT. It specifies CASSFIGSGNTIYF.

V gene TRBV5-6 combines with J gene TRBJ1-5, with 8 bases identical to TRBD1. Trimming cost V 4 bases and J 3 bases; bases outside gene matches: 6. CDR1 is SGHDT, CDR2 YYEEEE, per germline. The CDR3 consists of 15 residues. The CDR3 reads CASSAGQGTNQPQHF. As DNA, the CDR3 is TGTGCCAGCAGCGCCGGACAGGGTACCAATCAGCCCCAGCATTTT. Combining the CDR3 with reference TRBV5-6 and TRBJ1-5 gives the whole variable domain DAGVTQSPTHLIKTRGQQVTLRCSPKSGHDTVSWYQQALGQGPQFIFQYYEEEERQRGNFPDRFSGHQFPNYSSELNVNALLLGDSALYLCASSAGQGTNQPQHFGDGTRLSIL.

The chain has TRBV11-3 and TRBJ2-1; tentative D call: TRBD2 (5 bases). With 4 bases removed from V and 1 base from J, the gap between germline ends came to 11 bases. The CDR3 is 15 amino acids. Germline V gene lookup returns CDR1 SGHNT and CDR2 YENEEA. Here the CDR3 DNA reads TGTGCCAGCAGCTACCACAGCGGTTCCTACAATGAGCAGTTCTTC. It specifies CASSYHSGSYNEQFF. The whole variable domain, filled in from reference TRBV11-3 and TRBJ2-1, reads EAGVVQSPRYKIIEKKQPVAFWCNPISGHNTLYWYLQNLGQGPELLIRYENEEAVDDSQLPKDRFSAERLKGVDSTLKIQPAELGDSAVYLCASSYHSGSYNEQFFGPGTRLTVL.

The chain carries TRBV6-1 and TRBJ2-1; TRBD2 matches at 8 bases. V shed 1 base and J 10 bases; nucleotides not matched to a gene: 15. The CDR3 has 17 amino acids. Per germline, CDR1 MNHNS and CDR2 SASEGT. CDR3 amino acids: CASSEVLGRLAGSEQFF. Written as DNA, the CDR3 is TGTGCCAGCAGTGAAGTTCTGGGACGGCTAGCGGGTTCGGAGCAGTTCTTC.

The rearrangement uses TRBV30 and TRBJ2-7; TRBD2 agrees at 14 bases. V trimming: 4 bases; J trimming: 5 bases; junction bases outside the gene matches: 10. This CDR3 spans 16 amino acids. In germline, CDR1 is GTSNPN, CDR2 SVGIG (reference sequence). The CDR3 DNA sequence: TGTGCCTGGAAGACGGGAGGGACTAGCGGGAGAAACGAGCAGTACTTC. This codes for CAWKTGGTSGRNEQYF.

CDR3 nucleotide sequence: TGTGCCAGCAGTTGGCAGGGGGGCAGCGAGCAGTACTTC. Its translation is CASSWQGGSEQYF. This chain connects TRBV27 to TRBJ2-7; perhaps TRBD1 as D (7 bases). Germline CDR1 and CDR2: MNHEY and SMNVEV (reference sequence). Trimming took 4 bases from V and 6 from J, leaving 13 bases between them. There are 13 residues in the CDR3.

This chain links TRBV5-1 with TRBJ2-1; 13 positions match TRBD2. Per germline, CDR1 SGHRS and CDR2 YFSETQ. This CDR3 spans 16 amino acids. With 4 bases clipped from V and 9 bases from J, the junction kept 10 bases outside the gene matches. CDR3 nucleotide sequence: TGCGCCAGCAGCCCTCCGGGACTAGCGGGGAGCGGTGAGCAGTTCTTC. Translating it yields CASSPPGLAGSGEQFF.

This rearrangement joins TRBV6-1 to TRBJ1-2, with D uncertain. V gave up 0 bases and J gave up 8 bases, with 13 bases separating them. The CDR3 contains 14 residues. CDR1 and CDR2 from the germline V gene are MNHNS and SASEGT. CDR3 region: CASSEAPGSGGYTF. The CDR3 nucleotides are TGTGCCAGCAGTGAAGCGCCGGGGTCGGGAGGCTACACCTTC.

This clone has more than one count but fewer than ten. Written as DNA, the CDR3 is TGCGCCAGCAGCCAGAGAGGACAGGAGAGCTCCTACGAGCAGTACTTC. It translates to CASSQRGQESSYEQYF. The J gene is TRBJ2-7, the V gene TRBV5-1, with 7 bases matching TRBD1. The germline gives CDR1 SGHRS, CDR2 YFSETQ. The V gene end was trimmed by 4 bases and the J gene end by 0 bases; junction bases not matched to a gene: 10. CDR3 length equals 16 residues.

The CDR3 loop is CASSVGGLSYNEQFF. CDR3 sequence (DNA): TGTGCCAGCAGCGTAGGAGGGCTCTCCTACAATGAGCAGTTCTTC. The chain joins TRBV9 to TRBJ2-1; D may be TRBD2 (5 bases). In germline, CDR1 is SGDLS, CDR2 YYNGEE. V lost 0 bases and J lost 0, with 7 bases in between. This CDR3 region has 15 residues.

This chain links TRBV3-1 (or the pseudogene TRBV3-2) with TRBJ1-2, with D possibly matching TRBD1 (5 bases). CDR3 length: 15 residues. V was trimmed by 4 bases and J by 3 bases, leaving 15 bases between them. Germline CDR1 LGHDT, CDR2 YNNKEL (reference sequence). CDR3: CASSPRGGGYYGYTF. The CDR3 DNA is TGTGCCAGCAGCCCCCGCGGGGGAGGATACTATGGCTACACCTTC.

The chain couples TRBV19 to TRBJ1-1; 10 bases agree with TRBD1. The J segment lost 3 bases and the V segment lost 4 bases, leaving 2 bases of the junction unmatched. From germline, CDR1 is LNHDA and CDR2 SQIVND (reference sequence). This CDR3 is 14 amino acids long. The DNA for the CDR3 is TGTGCCAGTAGTAGGACAGGGGGACACACTGAAGCTTTCTTT. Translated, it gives CASSRTGGHTEAFF.

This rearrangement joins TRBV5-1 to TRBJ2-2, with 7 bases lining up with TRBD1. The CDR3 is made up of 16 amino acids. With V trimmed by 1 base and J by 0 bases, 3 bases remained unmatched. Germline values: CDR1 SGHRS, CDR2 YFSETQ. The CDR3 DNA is TGCGCCAGCAGCTTGAATCAGGGGGCGAACACCGGGGAGCTGTTTTTT. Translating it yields CASSLNQGANTGELFF.

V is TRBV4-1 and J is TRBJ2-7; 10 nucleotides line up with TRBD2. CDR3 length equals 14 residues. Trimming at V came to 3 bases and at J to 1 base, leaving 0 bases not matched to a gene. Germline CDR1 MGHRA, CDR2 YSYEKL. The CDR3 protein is CASSQGLASYEQYF. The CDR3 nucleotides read TGCGCCAGCAGCCAGGGACTAGCGTCCTACGAGCAGTACTTC.

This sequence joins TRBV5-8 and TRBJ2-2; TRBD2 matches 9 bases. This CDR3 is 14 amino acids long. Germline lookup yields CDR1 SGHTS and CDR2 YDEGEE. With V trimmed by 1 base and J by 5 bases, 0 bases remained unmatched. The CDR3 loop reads CASSLLAGTGELFF. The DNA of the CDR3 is TGTGCCAGCAGCTTGCTAGCGGGGACCGGGGAGCTGTTTTTT.

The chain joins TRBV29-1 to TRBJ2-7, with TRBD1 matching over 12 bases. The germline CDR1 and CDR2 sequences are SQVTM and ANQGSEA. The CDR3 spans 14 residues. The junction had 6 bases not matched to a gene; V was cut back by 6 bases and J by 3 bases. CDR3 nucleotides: TGCAGCGTGCAGGGACAGGGGGCCCTCTACGAGCAGTACTTC. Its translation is CSVQGQGALYEQYF.

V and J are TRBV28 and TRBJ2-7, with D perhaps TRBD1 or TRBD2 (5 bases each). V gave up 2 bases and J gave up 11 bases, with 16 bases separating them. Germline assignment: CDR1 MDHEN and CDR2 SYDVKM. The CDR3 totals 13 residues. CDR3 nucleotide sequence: TGTGCCAGCAGTTTAGGTGGGGGACCTGGAAAGTACTTC. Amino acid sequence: CASSLGGGPGKYF.

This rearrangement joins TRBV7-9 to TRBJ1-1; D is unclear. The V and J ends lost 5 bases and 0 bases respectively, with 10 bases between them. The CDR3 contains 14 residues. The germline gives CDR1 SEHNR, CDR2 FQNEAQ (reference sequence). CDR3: CASSLAGVNTEAFF. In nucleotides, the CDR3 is TGTGCCAGCAGCCTGGCCGGGGTGAACACTGAAGCTTTCTTT.

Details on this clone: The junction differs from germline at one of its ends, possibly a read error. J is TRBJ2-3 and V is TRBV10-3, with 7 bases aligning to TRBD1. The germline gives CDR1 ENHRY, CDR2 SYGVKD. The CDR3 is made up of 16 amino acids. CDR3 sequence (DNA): TGTGCCATCAGTCAGTCCAGGGGGACATTCACAGATACGCAGTATTTT. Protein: CAISQSRGTFTDTQYF.

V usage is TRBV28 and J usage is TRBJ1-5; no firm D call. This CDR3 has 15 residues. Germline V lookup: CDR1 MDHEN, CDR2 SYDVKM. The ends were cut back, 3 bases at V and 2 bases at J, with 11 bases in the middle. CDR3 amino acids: CASSLLGMGNQPQHF. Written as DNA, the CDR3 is TGTGCCAGCAGTTTGTTGGGAATGGGCAATCAGCCCCAGCATTTT. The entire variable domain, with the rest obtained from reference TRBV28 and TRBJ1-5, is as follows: DVKVTQSSRYLVKRTGEKVFLECVQDMDHENMFWYRQDPGLGLRLIYFSYDVKMKEKGDIPEGYSVSREKKERFSLILESASTNQTSMYLCASSLLGMGNQPQHFGDGTRLSIL.

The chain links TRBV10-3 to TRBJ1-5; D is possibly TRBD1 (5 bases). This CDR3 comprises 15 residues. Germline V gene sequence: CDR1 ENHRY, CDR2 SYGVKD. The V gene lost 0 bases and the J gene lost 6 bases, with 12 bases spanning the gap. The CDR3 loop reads CAISESTRQGQPQHF. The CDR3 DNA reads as TGTGCCATCAGTGAGTCTACCAGGCAGGGTCAGCCCCAGCATTTT.

CDR3 sequence: CASSAGQGEEKLFF. CDR3 DNA: TGTGCCAGCTCAGCGGGACAGGGTGAGGAAAAACTGTTTTTT. The chain combines TRBV18 with TRBJ1-4; 9 bases are shared with TRBD1. The CDR3 spans 14 residues. CDR1 is KGHSH, CDR2 LQKENI, per germline. J was trimmed by 8 bases and V by 5 bases; bases with no gene match: 6.

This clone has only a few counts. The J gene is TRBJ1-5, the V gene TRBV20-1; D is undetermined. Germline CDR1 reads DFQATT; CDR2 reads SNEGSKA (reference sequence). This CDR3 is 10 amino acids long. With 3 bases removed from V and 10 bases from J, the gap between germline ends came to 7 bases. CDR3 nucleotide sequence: TGCAGTGCTAGCAGCGGACCCCAGCATTTT. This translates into CSASSGPQHF.

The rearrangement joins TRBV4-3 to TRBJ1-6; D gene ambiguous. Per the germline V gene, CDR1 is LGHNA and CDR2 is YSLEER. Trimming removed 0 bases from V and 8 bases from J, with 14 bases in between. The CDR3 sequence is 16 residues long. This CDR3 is CASSQDRGRRYSPLHF. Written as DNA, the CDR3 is TGCGCCAGCAGCCAAGATCGGGGTAGGCGATATTCACCCCTCCACTTT.

CDR3 amino acids: CASRLQGRNTEAFF. For the CDR3, the DNA is TGTGCCAGCAGGTTACAGGGCCGGAACACTGAAGCTTTCTTT. This chain connects TRBV6-5 to TRBJ1-1, with D possibly TRBD1 on 6 matching bases. The germline gives CDR1 MNHEY, CDR2 SVGAGI. CDR3 size: 14 residues. V lost 6 bases and J 1 base, leaving 12 bases between the germline ends.

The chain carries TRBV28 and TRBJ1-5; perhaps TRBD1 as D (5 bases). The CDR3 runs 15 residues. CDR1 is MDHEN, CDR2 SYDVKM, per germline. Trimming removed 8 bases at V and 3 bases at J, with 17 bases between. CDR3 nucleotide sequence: TGTGCCAGCGAATTTATGACAGAAAACAATCAGCCCCAGCATTTT. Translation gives CASEFMTENNQPQHF.

The chain's CDR3 is CASSYSGAKLFF. CDR3 nucleotide sequence: TGTGCCAGCAGTTATTCGGGGGCGAAACTGTTTTTT. The rearrangement uses TRBV6-6 and TRBJ1-4; a weak D match, TRBD1 (6 bases). Trimming took 3 bases from V and 11 from J, leaving 10 bases between them. The CDR3 is 12 residues long. Germline values: CDR1 MNHNY, CDR2 SVGAGI (reference sequence).

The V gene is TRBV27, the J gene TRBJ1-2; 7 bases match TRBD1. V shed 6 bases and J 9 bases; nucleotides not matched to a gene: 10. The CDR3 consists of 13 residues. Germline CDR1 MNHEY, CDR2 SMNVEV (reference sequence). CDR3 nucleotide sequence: TGTGCCAGCAGCCCCGGTACAGGGGTTCGCTACACCTTC. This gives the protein CASSPGTGVRYTF.

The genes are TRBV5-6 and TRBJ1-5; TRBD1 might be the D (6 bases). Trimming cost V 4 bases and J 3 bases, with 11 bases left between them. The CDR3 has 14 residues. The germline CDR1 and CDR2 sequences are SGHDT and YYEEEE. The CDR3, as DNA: TGTGCCAGCAGCATCGGACAGTCCAATCAGCCCCAGCATTTT. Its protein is CASSIGQSNQPQHF. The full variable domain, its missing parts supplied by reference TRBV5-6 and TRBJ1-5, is DAGVTQSPTHLIKTRGQQVTLRCSPKSGHDTVSWYQQALGQGPQFIFQYYEEEERQRGNFPDRFSGHQFPNYSSELNVNALLLGDSALYLCASSIGQSNQPQHFGDGTRLSIL.

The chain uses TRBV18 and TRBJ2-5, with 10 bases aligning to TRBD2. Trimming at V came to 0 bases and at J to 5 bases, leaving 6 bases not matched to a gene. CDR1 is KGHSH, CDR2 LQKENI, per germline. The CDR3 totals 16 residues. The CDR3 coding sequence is TGTGCCAGCTCACCACCGGCAAATAGCGGGAGGGAGACCCAGTACTTC. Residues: CASSPPANSGRETQYF.